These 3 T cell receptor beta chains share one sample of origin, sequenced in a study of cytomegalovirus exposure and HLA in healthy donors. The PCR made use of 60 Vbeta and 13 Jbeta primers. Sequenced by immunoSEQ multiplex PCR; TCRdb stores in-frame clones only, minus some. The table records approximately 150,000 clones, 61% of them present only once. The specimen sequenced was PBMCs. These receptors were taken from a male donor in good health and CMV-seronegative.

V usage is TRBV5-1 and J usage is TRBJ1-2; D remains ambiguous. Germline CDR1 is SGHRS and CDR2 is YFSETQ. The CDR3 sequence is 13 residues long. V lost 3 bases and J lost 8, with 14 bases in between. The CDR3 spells CASSSSAGFGYTF. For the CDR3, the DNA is TGCGCCAGCAGCTCCTCTGCAGGATTCGGCTACACCTTC. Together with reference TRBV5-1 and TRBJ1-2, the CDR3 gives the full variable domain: KAGVTQTPRYLIKTRGQQVTLSCSPISGHRSVSWYQQTPGQGLQFLFEYFSETQRNKGNFPGRFSGRQFSNSRSEMNVSTLELGDSALYLCASSSSAGFGYTFGSGTRLTVV.

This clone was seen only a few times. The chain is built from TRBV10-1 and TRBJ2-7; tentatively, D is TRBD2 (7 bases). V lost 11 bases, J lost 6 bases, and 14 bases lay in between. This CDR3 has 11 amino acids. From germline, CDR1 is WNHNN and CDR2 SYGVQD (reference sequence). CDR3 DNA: TGCGCCTTTAGGGGGGGGGCCGAGCAGTACTTC. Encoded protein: CAFRGGAEQYF.

The CDR3 here is CASSLPLPLPGGNTIYF. The CDR3 DNA sequence: TGCGCCAGCAGTCTCCCCCTTCCCTTGCCAGGTGGAAACACCATATATTTT. The chain combines TRBV23-1 with TRBJ1-3; D call uncertain. Being an ORF, TRBV23-1 has a function that is uncertain. V lost 4 bases to trimming and J lost 3 bases, with 19 bases between them. The CDR3 runs to 17 residues.